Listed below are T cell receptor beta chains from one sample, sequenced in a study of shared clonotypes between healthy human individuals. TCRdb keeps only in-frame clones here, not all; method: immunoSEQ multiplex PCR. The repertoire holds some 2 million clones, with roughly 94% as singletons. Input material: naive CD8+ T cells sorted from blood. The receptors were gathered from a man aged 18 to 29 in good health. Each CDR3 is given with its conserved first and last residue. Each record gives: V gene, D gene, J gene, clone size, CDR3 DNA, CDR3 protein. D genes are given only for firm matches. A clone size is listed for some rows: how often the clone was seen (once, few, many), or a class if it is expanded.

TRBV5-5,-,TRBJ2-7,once,TGTGCCAGCAGCTTGTATTCGCAGAAACACTACGAGCAGTACTTC,CASSLYSQKHYEQYF
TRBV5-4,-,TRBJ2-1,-,TGTGCCAGCAGCTCCTGGTTCAGTGGTGACAATGAGCAGTTCTTC,CASSSWFSGDNEQFF
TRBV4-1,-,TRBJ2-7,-,TGCGCCAGCAGCCAAGCGCGTAGCTGGGAGCAGTACTTC,CASSQARSWEQYF
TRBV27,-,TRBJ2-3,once,TGTGCCAGCGTTCCACCGAAGGGAGTGGGCACAGATACGCAGTATTTT,CASVPPKGVGTDTQYF
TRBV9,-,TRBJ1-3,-,TGTGCCAGCAGCGCCTCAGGGGTCTCTGGAAACACCATATATTTT,CASSASGVSGNTIYF
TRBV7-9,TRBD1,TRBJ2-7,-,TGTGCCAGCAGCGTCCCGTCCGGGACAGGCCAGTACGAGCAGTACTTC,CASSVPSGTGQYEQYF
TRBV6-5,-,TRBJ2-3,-,TGTGCCAGCAGCCCCGGGAGCGAATCCACAGATACGCAGTATTTT,CASSPGSESTDTQYF
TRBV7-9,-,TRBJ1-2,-,TGTGCCAGCAGCTTAGGGGTTGAGGAGTCTGATGGCTACACCTTC,CASSLGVEESDGYTF
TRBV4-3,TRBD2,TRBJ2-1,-,TGCGCCAGCAGCTCTCTAGCGGGAGGGCCAAGTGAGCAGTTCTTC,CASSSLAGGPSEQFF
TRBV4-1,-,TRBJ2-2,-,TGCGCCAGCAGCCAGGGACCTCAGGGGTCGTGGGCCGGGGAGCTGTTTTTT,CASSQGPQGSWAGELFF
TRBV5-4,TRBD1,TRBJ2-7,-,TGTGCCAGCAGCTTTGAACAGGGGGAGTACGAGCAGTACTTC,CASSFEQGEYEQYF
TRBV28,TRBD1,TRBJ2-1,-,TGTGCCAGCAGTCCGACAGGGGGCCTTCCCTACAATGAGCAGTTCTTC,CASSPTGGLPYNEQFF
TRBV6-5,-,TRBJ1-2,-,TGTGCCAGCAGTCCCTCGGGGCGGCCGGGGTATGGCTACACCTTC,CASSPSGRPGYGYTF
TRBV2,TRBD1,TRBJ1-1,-,TGTGCCAGCAGGTCAGGAACAGGGGTTGAAGCTTTCTTT,CASRSGTGVEAFF
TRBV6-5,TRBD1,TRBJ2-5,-,TGTGCCAGCAGTGTAACGCGACAGGGGACAGAGACCCAGTACTTC,CASSVTRQGTETQYF
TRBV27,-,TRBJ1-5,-,TGTGCCAGCAGTTTATCGTCCTATGTCGGGGCGCAAAGCAATCAGCCCCAGCATTTT,CASSLSSYVGAQSNQPQHF
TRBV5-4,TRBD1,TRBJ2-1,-,TGTGCCAGCAGCCCACAGGGGGCGACCTACAATGAGCAGTTCTTC,CASSPQGATYNEQFF
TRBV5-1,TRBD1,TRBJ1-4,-,TGCGCCAGCAGCTTCAGGACAGGGTCTAATGAAAAACTGTTTTTT,CASSFRTGSNEKLFF
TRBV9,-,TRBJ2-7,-,TGTGCCAGCAGCGTAGGGGGACAAATCCTTTACGAGCAGTACTTC,CASSVGGQILYEQYF
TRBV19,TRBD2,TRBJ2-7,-,TGTGCCAGTAGTCGTGCAAGCGGGGGGGCGGCCGAGCAGTACTTC,CASSRASGGAAEQYF
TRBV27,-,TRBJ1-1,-,TGTGCCAGCAGTATACAGGTTGTTGGCACTGAAGCTTTCTTT,CASSIQVVGTEAFF
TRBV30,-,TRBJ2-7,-,TGTGCCTGGAGTGGTATAGGGTACTACGAGCAGTACTTC,CAWSGIGYYEQYF
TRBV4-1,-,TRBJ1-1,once,TGCGCCAGCAGCCAAGCTAACGCCCTGAACACTGAAGCTTTCTTT,CASSQANALNTEAFF
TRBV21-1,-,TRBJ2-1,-,TGTGCCAGCAGCAAAGATATTGGTGGGAGGGCCTCCTACAATGAGCAGTTCTTC,CASSKDIGGRASYNEQFF
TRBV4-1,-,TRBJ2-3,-,TGCGCCAGCAGCCTCTCTAGGGGTACAGATACGCAGTATTTT,CASSLSRGTDTQYF
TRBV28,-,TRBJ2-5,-,TGTGCCAGCAGCCGGGACACAGGAGAGACCCAGTACTTC,CASSRDTGETQYF
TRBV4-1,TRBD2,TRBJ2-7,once,TGCGCCAGCAGCCAAGATTCTAGCGGCTACGAGCAGTACTTC,CASSQDSSGYEQYF
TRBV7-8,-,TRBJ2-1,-,TGTGCCAGCAGCCCGCCTGGTCCTCACACCCCCAATGAGCAGTTCTTC,CASSPPGPHTPNEQFF
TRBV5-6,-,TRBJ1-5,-,TGTGCCAGCAGCAGATCGGACACCCCTATCCGCAATCAGCCCCAGCATTTT,CASSRSDTPIRNQPQHF
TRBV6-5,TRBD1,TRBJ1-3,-,TGTGCCAGCAGTTATGGCGGGACAGGGTCTGGAAACACCATATATTTT,CASSYGGTGSGNTIYF